The entry below gives a single TCR beta chain sequence along with its context. Seattle participants joined during active infection and were tracked over time. In the original processing: Quantification of nucleated cells was approximated via reference gene primer amplification. The table came from immunoSEQ multiplex PCR; TCRdb's copy has only in-frame clones and leaves some out. That table furnishes V, J and clone size, whereas the DNA furnished D and trimming. The repertoire holds some 300,000 clones, with just under 90% as singletons. V shed 6 bases, J shed 7 bases, and the junction held 8 bases outside the gene matches. This CDR3 has 15 residues. Germline loops: CDR1 SNHLY, CDR2 FYNNEI. The data stem from a study of blood T cell repertoires in COVID-19. Study details: Material from acute and convalescent COVID-19 was sourced from the United States, Italy and Spain.

The TCR originated in a woman in her 30s with COVID-19, enrolled during active disease. Material: peripheral blood. The gene calls are TRBV2 and TRBJ2-4; 11 bases agree with TRBD1. CDR3 protein: CASRYRDRGENIQYF. DNA of the CDR3: TGTGCCAGCAGGTACCGGGACAGGGGGGAGAACATTCAGTACTTC.